These 27 T cell receptor beta chains originate from one sample sequenced in a study of blood T cell repertoires in COVID-19. Using immunoSEQ multiplex PCR, the repertoire was profiled, and TCRdb retains in-frame clones only, with some absent. The sample has 120,000 to 150,000 clones; roughly 86% are singletons. The sequenced sample consisted of peripheral blood. The source of these receptors is a woman in her fifties or sixties with acute or convalescent COVID-19.

The chain is built from TRBV3-1 (or the pseudogene TRBV3-2) and TRBJ2-2; 10 bases align to TRBD2. Germline CDR1 reads LGHDT; CDR2 reads YNNKEL (reference sequence). This CDR3 has 15 amino acids. The junction had 6 bases not matched to a gene; V was cut back by 4 bases and J by 7 bases. Here the CDR3 reads CASSRVAGGDGELFF. CDR3 sequence (DNA): TGTGCCAGCAGCCGCGTAGCGGGGGGTGACGGGGAGCTGTTTTTT.

The gene calls are TRBV5-1 and TRBJ2-5, with TRBD1 matching over 7 bases. Germline assignment: CDR1 SGHRS and CDR2 YFSETQ. V trimming: 6 bases; J trimming: 7 bases; junction bases outside the gene matches: 9. The CDR3 contains 13 residues. Written as DNA, the CDR3 is TGCGCCAGCATTGGCCCACAGGGGTGGACCCAGTACTTC. As protein: CASIGPQGWTQYF.

The J gene is TRBJ1-6, the V gene TRBV11-3, with D perhaps matching TRBD1 (6 bases). Germline V gene lookup returns CDR1 SGHNT and CDR2 YENEEA. The CDR3 totals 14 residues. With 4 bases removed from V and 6 bases from J, the gap between germline ends came to 10 bases. This CDR3 is CASSSRTVNSPLHF. DNA for the CDR3: TGTGCCAGCAGCTCCAGGACAGTTAATTCACCCCTCCACTTT.

J is TRBJ2-7 and V is TRBV20-1; D uncertain. The CDR3 loop spans 11 amino acids. The ends were cut back, 3 bases at V and 3 bases at J, with 6 bases in the middle. Germline V CDR1 and CDR2: DFQATT, SNEGSKA (reference sequence). The CDR3, as DNA: TGCAGTGCTAGGCGAGACTACGAGCAGTACTTC. Its protein is CSARRDYEQYF.

V is TRBV10-3 and J is TRBJ1-6; 9 bases agree with TRBD1. This CDR3 has 14 residues. V lost 6 bases to trimming and J lost 9 bases; unmatched junction nucleotides: 6. Germline V lookup: CDR1 ENHRY, CDR2 SYGVKD. The CDR3 sequence: CAISTGTGPSPLHF. Here the CDR3 DNA reads TGTGCCATCAGCACCGGGACAGGGCCTTCACCCCTCCACTTT.

The rearrangement links TRBV19 to TRBJ1-1; perhaps TRBD1 as D (6 bases). Trimming shortened V by 8 bases and J by 5 bases, and 21 bases separated the two germline ends. CDR3 length: 15 amino acids. CDR1 is LNHDA and CDR2 is SQIVND in the germline V gene (reference sequence). CDR3 bases: TGTGCCAGTCGTAGGGGGTTTTTCCAGGGGACTGAAGCTTTCTTT. Translation gives CASRRGFFQGTEAFF.

The V gene is TRBV27, the J gene TRBJ2-7, with TRBD2 matching 8 bases. From germline, CDR1 is MNHEY and CDR2 SMNVEV (reference sequence). The CDR3 runs to 15 residues. With V trimmed by 5 bases and J by 2 bases, 8 bases remained unmatched. The chain's CDR3 is CASSLSGSGAYEQYF. Here the CDR3 DNA reads TGTGCCAGCAGTCTCAGTGGTAGCGGGGCCTACGAGCAGTACTTC.

The chain combines TRBV28 with TRBJ1-6; D unclear. The CDR3 spans 14 residues. Deletions cut 2 bases from V and 9 bases from J, with 11 bases between. CDR1 is MDHEN, CDR2 SYDVKM, per germline. This CDR3 is CASSLGGYSSPLHF. The CDR3 DNA reads TGTGCCAGCAGTTTAGGAGGGTACTCTTCACCCCTCCACTTT.

This clone was counted only a few times. The rearrangement links TRBV7-9 to TRBJ1-1; D is uncertain. The V end lost 8 bases, the J end lost 0 bases, and 16 bases lay between the germline ends. From germline, CDR1 is SEHNR and CDR2 FQNEAQ (reference sequence). The CDR3 spans 15 residues. The CDR3 sequence: CASSSFGIMNTEAFF. DNA for the CDR3: TGTGCCAGCTCTAGTTTCGGGATCATGAACACTGAAGCTTTCTTT.

The chain employs TRBV7-9 and TRBJ1-1; 12 nucleotides match TRBD1. This CDR3 region has 15 residues. Germline V lookup: CDR1 SEHNR, CDR2 FQNEAQ (reference sequence). Trimming at V came to 5 bases and at J to 5 bases, leaving 6 bases not matched to a gene. CDR3 DNA: TGTGCCAGCAGCATCCGGGACAGGGGGCGGACTGAAGCTTTCTTT. Its protein product is CASSIRDRGRTEAFF.

The V and J genes are TRBV28 and TRBJ1-3, with no clear D. Deletions cut 3 bases from V and 0 bases from J, with 12 bases between. The CDR3 is made up of 16 amino acids. CDR1 is MDHEN, CDR2 SYDVKM, per germline. The CDR3 region is CASSFESVPSGNTIYF. CDR3 bases: TGTGCCAGCAGTTTTGAGTCGGTGCCCTCTGGAAACACCATATATTTT.

The gene calls are TRBV7-2 and TRBJ2-7, with D hard to call. This CDR3 comprises 15 residues. The V gene lost 2 bases and the J gene lost 3 bases, with 14 bases spanning the gap. CDR1 is SGHTA and CDR2 is FQGNSA in the germline V gene. The CDR3 reads CASSLQASRLYEQYF. DNA for the CDR3: TGTGCCAGCAGCTTACAAGCGTCTCGTCTCTACGAGCAGTACTTC.

The rearrangement joins TRBV28 to TRBJ2-3; 10 bases align to TRBD1. V was clipped by 3 bases and J by 0 bases; unmatched bases: 9. CDR3 length: 18 amino acids. CDR1 is MDHEN and CDR2 is SYDVKM in the germline V gene. CDR3 loop: CASSFRRDRGYSTDTQYF. The CDR3 coding sequence is TGTGCCAGCAGTTTCCGCCGGGACAGGGGTTATAGCACAGATACGCAGTATTTT.

The V and J genes are TRBV6-2 or TRBV6-3 and TRBJ1-4, with D possibly matching TRBD1 (5 bases). The CDR3 runs 17 residues. Germline V gene sequence: CDR1 MNHEY, CDR2 SVGEGT. V lost 0 bases and J 0 bases, leaving 11 bases between the germline ends. CDR3 sequence reads: CASSYSTPGATNEKLFF. CDR3 nucleotide sequence: TGTGCCAGCAGTTACTCGACTCCGGGGGCAACTAATGAAAAACTGTTTTTT.

On this clone: The junction shows a germline mismatch at one end, possibly a read error. The chain is built from TRBV19 and TRBJ1-2; D may be TRBD1 (5 bases). CDR1 is LNHDA, CDR2 SQIVND, per germline (reference sequence). The CDR3 runs 12 residues. Here the CDR3 reads CASSIAGGHHRW. DNA of the CDR3: TGTGCCAGTAGTATCGCGGGAGGACACCACCGCTGG.

About this clone itself: One base away lies a much larger clone, so this may be a sequencing read error. This chain joins TRBV5-1 and TRBJ2-1; TRBD1 matches at 7 bases. Germline V gives CDR1 SGHRS, CDR2 YFSETQ. The CDR3 is 16 residues long. V lost 1 base to trimming and J lost 2 bases; unmatched junction nucleotides: 6. CDR3 in amino acids: CASSLKLRGPYNEQFF. CDR3 nucleotide sequence: TGCGCCAGCAGCTTGAAACTAAGGGGGCCCTACAATGAGCAGTTCTTC.

The J gene is TRBJ1-2, the V gene TRBV6-6, with 9 bases matching TRBD1. The CDR3 runs 13 residues. The junction had 2 bases not matched to a gene; V was cut back by 2 bases and J by 7 bases. Germline CDR1 and CDR2: MNHNY and SVGAGI (reference sequence). The CDR3 region has the DNA TGTGCCAGCAGTTACGGGACAGGGATTGGCTACACCTTC. Translated: CASSYGTGIGYTF.

This clone was observed a single time. The V call is TRBV5-5, the J call TRBJ1-4, with D hard to call. Germline CDR1 and CDR2: SGHKS and YYEKEE (reference sequence). The CDR3 totals 13 residues. The germline V and J ends were trimmed by 9 bases and 8 bases, with 17 bases remaining between them. In DNA, the CDR3 is TGTGCCACCCGTAGCACGGGGATGGAAAAACTGTTTTTT. It encodes CATRSTGMEKLFF.

In its sample, this clone was seen a few times. The V and J genes are TRBV5-1 and TRBJ2-4; D possibly corresponds to TRBD1 (5 bases). CDR3 length equals 14 residues. From germline, CDR1 is SGHRS and CDR2 YFSETQ. Deletions cut 4 bases from V and 1 base from J, with 9 bases between. As DNA, the CDR3 is TGCGCCAGCAGCGAGACAGTGGCCAAAAACATTCAGTACTTC. This gives the protein CASSETVAKNIQYF.

V is TRBV27 and J is TRBJ1-1; 10 bases map to TRBD1. The germline V gene encodes CDR1 MNHEY and CDR2 SMNVEV (reference sequence). V was clipped by 2 bases and J by 6 bases; unmatched bases: 9. The CDR3 runs to 16 residues. The CDR3 DNA reads TGTGCCAGCAGTTTAGGGCAGGGACAGGGGCGCCCTGAAGCTTTCTTT. As protein: CASSLGQGQGRPEAFF.

The chain uses TRBV10-3 and TRBJ2-2; D might be TRBD1 (5 bases). CDR3 length equals 16 residues. The germline gives CDR1 ENHRY, CDR2 SYGVKD. The ends were cut back, 3 bases at V and 3 bases at J, with 14 bases in the middle. DNA for the CDR3: TGTGCCATCAGTGAAGCAGGGCGGTTGGACACCGGGGAGCTGTTTTTT. Its protein product is CAISEAGRLDTGELFF.

The chain recombines TRBV7-9 with TRBJ2-7, with D maybe TRBD1 (5 bases). CDR1 is SEHNR, CDR2 FQNEAQ, per germline (reference sequence). V was pared by 5 bases and J by 2 bases, with 28 bases between. The CDR3 is 19 amino acids. As DNA, the CDR3 is TGTGCCAGCAGCCCATTTGGCCAGTCGGTGGTCCAGACAGCCTACGAGCAGTACTTC. Translating it yields CASSPFGQSVVQTAYEQYF.

The V and J genes are TRBV4-1 and TRBJ1-5; D gene ambiguous. The V end was cut by 1 base, the J end by 2 bases, with 9 bases between. The CDR3 contains 15 residues. Germline V gene data show CDR1 as MGHRA and CDR2 as YSYEKL. DNA of the CDR3: TGCGCCAGCAGCCAAGTCCCGGTAGGCAATCAGCCCCAGCATTTT. It yields the protein CASSQVPVGNQPQHF.

The V gene is TRBV7-2, the J gene TRBJ2-7; D gene uncertain. Germline lookup yields CDR1 SGHTA and CDR2 FQGNSA. The CDR3 loop spans 13 amino acids. V was pared by 0 bases and J by 6 bases, with 9 bases between. As DNA, the CDR3 is TGTGCCAGCAGCTTAGCGTTGGCATCCGAGCAGTACTTC. Its translation: CASSLALASEQYF. The full variable domain, rest sourced from reference TRBV7-2 and TRBJ2-7, is GAGVSQSPSNKVTEKGKDVELRCDPISGHTALYWYRQSLGQGLEFLIYFQGNSAPDKSGLPSDRFSAERTGGSVSTLTIQRTQQEDSAVYLCASSLALASEQYFGPGTRLTVT.

The CDR3 nucleotides read TGTGCCAGCCTAACCCTGGACAGATCCCTCGACTATGGCTACACCTTC. This codes for CASLTLDRSLDYGYTF. The J gene is TRBJ1-2, the V gene TRBV6-6; possibly TRBD1 for D (6 bases). V lost 8 bases to trimming and J lost 3 bases, with 22 bases between them. The CDR3 length is 16 residues. Germline assignment: CDR1 MNHNY and CDR2 SVGAGI (reference sequence).

The chain combines TRBV28 with TRBJ1-2; 11 bases agree with TRBD1. Germline V gives CDR1 MDHEN, CDR2 SYDVKM. V shed 5 bases, J shed 4 bases, and the junction held 3 bases outside the gene matches. The CDR3 is made up of 14 amino acids. The DNA for the CDR3 is TGTGCCAGCAGTCCCGGGACAGGGGGCTATGGCTACACCTTC. Protein sequence: CASSPGTGGYGYTF.

This clone has a handful of counts. This CDR3 is CSALRNTEAFF. In DNA form, the CDR3 reads TGCAGTGCTCTAAGGAACACTGAAGCTTTCTTT. The chain recombines TRBV20-1 with TRBJ1-1; no clear D gene. Germline-derived CDR1 and CDR2 are DFQATT and SNEGSKA (reference sequence). The CDR3 extends over 11 amino acids. The V end lost 5 bases, the J end lost 1 base, and 5 bases lay between the germline ends.